Presented here are 11 T cell receptor beta chains from one specimen sequenced in a study of blood T cell repertoires in COVID-19. Profiled with immunoSEQ multiplex PCR; TCRdb holds only in-frame clones, not every one. The repertoire holds about 240,000 clones, with 85% to 95% as singletons. Sequenced input: peripheral blood. These receptors originate from a man aged 25 to 45 with COVID-19, enrolled during active disease.

The J gene is TRBJ2-1, the V gene TRBV7-3; TRBD2 agrees at 12 bases. V was clipped by 5 bases and J by 6 bases; unmatched bases: 11. Germline-derived CDR1 and CDR2 are SGHTA and FQGTGA. CDR3 length: 17 amino acids. The CDR3 sequence is CASSHASGGAGRNEQFF. The DNA of the CDR3 is TGTGCCAGCAGCCACGCTAGCGGGGGGGCCGGTCGCAATGAGCAGTTCTTC.

V usage is TRBV5-1 and J usage is TRBJ2-7; 8 positions match TRBD1. With V trimmed by 2 bases and J by 0 bases, 7 bases remained unmatched. There are 16 residues in the CDR3. The germline CDR1 and CDR2 sequences are SGHRS and YFSETQ. CDR3 region: CASSLAGRGLSYEQYF. Here the CDR3 DNA reads TGCGCCAGCAGCTTAGCCGGCAGGGGGCTCTCCTACGAGCAGTACTTC.

V is TRBV3-1 (or the pseudogene TRBV3-2) and J is TRBJ1-1; D unresolved. The CDR3 covers 14 residues. The V end was cut by 3 bases, the J end by 4 bases, with 12 bases between. Germline V gene sequence: CDR1 LGHDT, CDR2 YNNKEL (reference sequence). CDR3 DNA: TGTGCCAGCAGCCAGATAGCGGAGGCCACTGAAGCTTTCTTT. It is translated as CASSQIAEATEAFF.

The CDR3 DNA reads TGTGCCAGCAGCTCTACGGACAGGGGCGCAGATACGCAGTATTTT. This codes for CASSSTDRGADTQYF. This rearrangement joins TRBV5-6 to TRBJ2-3, with 9 bases fitting TRBD1. CDR1 is SGHDT and CDR2 is YYEEEE in the germline V gene. The CDR3 totals 15 residues. The trim removed 3 bases at V and 4 bases at J, leaving 6 bases unmatched.

The genes are TRBV3-1 (or the pseudogene TRBV3-2) and TRBJ1-1; D is uncertain. The germline CDR1 and CDR2 sequences are LGHDT and YNNKEL (reference sequence). Trimming removed 4 bases from V and 3 bases from J, with 18 bases in between. This CDR3 has 16 amino acids. CDR3 sequence (DNA): TGTGCCAGCAGCCTCCTCTCTGCGGGTATCGACACTGAAGCTTTCTTT. This sequence encodes CASSLLSAGIDTEAFF.

The rearrangement joins TRBV4-1 to TRBJ2-7, with 9 nucleotides matching TRBD1. Unmatched junction bases numbered 5, after V lost 1 base and J lost 1 base. There are 16 residues in the CDR3. In germline, CDR1 is MGHRA, CDR2 YSYEKL. The CDR3 region is CASSQAVGTGSYEQYF. CDR3 nucleotide sequence: TGCGCCAGCAGCCAAGCGGTAGGGACAGGGTCCTACGAGCAGTACTTC.

This chain uses TRBV12-3 or TRBV12-4 with TRBJ1-2; D possibly corresponds to TRBD1 (5 bases). This CDR3 region has 13 residues. The V end was cut by 6 bases, the J end by 9 bases, with 17 bases between. The DNA for the CDR3 is TGTGCCAGCAGCCCAATTGGGGGGTTACGCTACACCTTC. This codes for CASSPIGGLRYTF.

This chain connects TRBV5-1 to TRBJ1-4; 9 bases are shared with TRBD1. Trimming removed 4 bases from V and 5 bases from J; junction bases left unmatched: 6. Germline-derived CDR1 and CDR2 are SGHRS and YFSETQ. The CDR3 is 15 amino acids. The CDR3 DNA reads TGCGCCAGCAGCCGGACAGGGGACAGGAATGAAAAACTGTTTTTT. This translates into CASSRTGDRNEKLFF.

The chain uses TRBV6-5 and TRBJ2-7, with TRBD2 identical over 7 bases. Per germline, CDR1 MNHEY and CDR2 SVGAGI. This CDR3 region has 15 residues. V was pared by 0 bases and J by 3 bases, with 5 bases of the junction left unmatched. CDR3 in DNA: TGTGCCAGCAGTTACTCGGGAGGGGCAGACTACGAGCAGTACTTC. It is translated as CASSYSGGADYEQYF.

J is TRBJ2-1 and V is TRBV7-9; no firm D call. Germline CDR1 SEHNR, CDR2 FQNEAQ (reference sequence). There are 12 residues in the CDR3. V lost 7 bases, J lost 7 bases, and 11 bases lay in between. The CDR3 is CASTARVNEQFF. The CDR3 nucleotides read TGTGCCAGCACCGCCCGGGTGAATGAGCAGTTCTTC. Drawing the rest from reference TRBV7-9 and TRBJ2-1, the complete variable domain is DTGVSQNPRHKITKRGQNVTFRCDPISEHNRLYWYRQTLGQGPEFLTYFQNEAQLEKSRLLSDRFSAERPKGSFSTLEIQRTEQGDSAMYLCASTARVNEQFFGPGTRLTVL.

The V gene is TRBV6-5, the J gene TRBJ1-6, with 7 bases lining up with TRBD1. The CDR3 sequence is 14 residues long. The V segment lost 5 bases and the J segment 9 bases; nucleotides outside the gene matches: 7. CDR1 and CDR2 from the germline V gene are MNHEY and SVGAGI. For the CDR3, the DNA is TGTGCCAGCAGTCACGGACAGGATACTTCACCCCTCCACTTT. As protein: CASSHGQDTSPLHF.